These 17 T cell receptor beta chains originate from one sample sequenced in a study of blood T cells in healthy people across ages. A second PCR of roughly 7 to 11 cycles used a sample-barcoded 5' primer and a J-beta primer mix. TCRdb processed the 5' RACE reads anew with MiXCR; each CDR3 protein has one entry. Among fewer than 1.5 million distinct CDR3 sequences listed, around 39% were seen once. Sample: blood. These receptors were taken from a woman in her late teens or twenties in good health.

The chain combines TRBV27 with TRBJ1-5, with 9 bases lining up with TRBD1. The CDR3 is 18 amino acids. The junction had 17 bases not matched to a gene; V was cut back by 6 bases and J by 5 bases. Germline loops: CDR1 MNHEY, CDR2 SMNVEV (reference sequence). In DNA form, the CDR3 reads TGTGCCAGCAGCGCCACCAGCAGCGCCGGGACAGGGTATCAGCCCCAGCATTTT. Its protein is CASSATSSAGTGYQPQHF.

This sequence joins TRBV29-1 and TRBJ1-1; D remains ambiguous. V shed 7 bases and J shed 6 bases, with 15 bases lying between them. Germline assignment: CDR1 SQVTM and CDR2 ANQGSEA. This CDR3 contains 12 residues. The CDR3 sequence is CSAIRENAEAFF. CDR3 sequence (DNA): TGCAGCGCCATAAGGGAAAACGCTGAAGCTTTCTTT.

The genes are TRBV7-8 and TRBJ2-5; TRBD1 matches at 7 bases. The DNA end is more similar to TRBJ2-7, so the J call may be wrong. This CDR3 contains 15 residues. The germline V gene encodes CDR1 SGHVS and CDR2 FQNEAQ. The CDR3 protein is CASSPRGGLFHEQYF. CDR3 DNA sequence: TGTGCCAGCAGCCCACGAGGGGGCTTGTTTCACGAGCAGTACTTC.

This chain links TRBV2 with TRBJ1-2; D not certain. Germline V gene sequence: CDR1 SNHLY, CDR2 FYNNEI. The CDR3 totals 13 residues. V lost 4 bases, J lost 3 bases, and 9 bases lay in between. CDR3 residues: CASSADGDYGYTF. As DNA, the CDR3 is TGTGCCAGCAGTGCAGACGGCGACTATGGCTACACCTTC. Supplemented by reference TRBV2 and TRBJ1-2, the full variable domain reads EPEVTQTPSHQVTQMGQEVILRCVPISNHLYFYWYRQILGQKVEFLVSFYNNEISEKSEIFDDQFSVERPDGSNFTLKIRSTKLEDSAMYFCASSADGDYGYTFGSGTRLTVV.

This clonotype was seen repeatedly, ten times or more. The genes are TRBV12-3 or TRBV12-4 and TRBJ2-7; possibly TRBD2 for D (6 bases). The V end was cut by 2 bases, the J end by 6 bases, with 14 bases between. The CDR3 spans 14 residues. The CDR3: CASSLSSGSLEQYF. CDR3 sequence (DNA): TGTGCCAGCAGTTTAAGTAGCGGTTCGCTCGAGCAGTACTTC.

This clonotype came up a few times. The V call is TRBV12-3 or TRBV12-4, the J call TRBJ2-2; TRBD2 is a possible D gene (6 bases). This CDR3 is built from 15 residues. Trimming shortened V by 1 base and J by 6 bases, and 12 bases separated the two germline ends. The CDR3 reads CASSLVGGFPGELFF. The CDR3 bases are TGTGCCAGCAGTTTAGTCGGGGGTTTCCCCGGGGAGCTGTTTTTT.

V gene TRBV11-2 combines with J gene TRBJ1-4; D uncertain. The CDR3 length is 17 residues. Germline CDR1 reads SGHAT; CDR2 reads FQNNGV. The V end lost 6 bases, the J end lost 0 bases, and 17 bases lay between the germline ends. This CDR3 reads CASSFSAGPSTNEKLFF. The CDR3 nucleotides are TGTGCCAGCAGTTTCTCAGCAGGTCCCTCAACTAATGAAAAACTGTTTTTT.

The chain recombines TRBV7-8 with TRBJ2-5; perhaps TRBD1 as D (6 bases). Between the trimmed V and J ends, which lost 5 bases and 5 bases, there was a span of 12 bases. Germline lookup yields CDR1 SGHVS and CDR2 FQNEAQ. This CDR3 is built from 13 residues. CDR3 loop: CASSNREGETQYF. The CDR3, as DNA: TGTGCCAGCAGCAACAGGGAAGGGGAGACCCAGTACTTC.

This clonotype appeared a few times. The rearrangement links TRBV2 to TRBJ2-6; no definite D call. The CDR3 has 14 amino acids. V lost 10 bases, J lost 3 bases, and 13 bases lay in between. Germline loops: CDR1 SNHLY, CDR2 FYNNEI. CDR3 region: CATGQAFGANVLTF. The CDR3 DNA reads as TGTGCCACCGGGCAGGCTTTTGGGGCCAACGTCCTGACTTTC.

The CDR3 loop is CATSSPFRTGEQIRSGANVLTF. The CDR3 DNA reads TGTGCCACCAGCAGTCCATTTCGGACAGGGGAGCAAATCCGATCTGGGGCCAACGTCCTGACTTTC. This sequence joins TRBV15 and TRBJ2-6, with 9 bases aligning to TRBD1. The CDR3 has 22 residues. The germline V gene has CDR1 LNHNV and CDR2 YYDKDF (reference sequence). With V trimmed by 3 bases and J by 1 base, 19 bases remained unmatched. Full variable domain (missing parts from reference TRBV15 and TRBJ2-6): DAMVIQNPRYQVTQFGKPVTLSCSQTLNHNVMYWYQQKSSQAPKLLFHYYDKDFNNEADTPDNFQSRRPNTSFCFLDIRSPGLGDTAMYLCATSSPFRTGEQIRSGANVLTFGAGSRLTVL.

This clonotype was observed at least ten times. The chain carries TRBV2 and TRBJ1-2; the D gene is possibly TRBD1 (6 bases). There are 14 residues in the CDR3. Germline V gives CDR1 SNHLY, CDR2 FYNNEI. Trimming left V 6 bases short and J 0 bases short, with 11 bases between. CDR3 region: CASSSQGSNYGYTF. CDR3 sequence (DNA): TGTGCCAGCAGCTCACAGGGTTCTAACTATGGCTACACCTTC.

This clonotype was counted a few times. The chain is built from TRBV2 and TRBJ2-1; D unresolved. Per the germline V gene, CDR1 is SNHLY and CDR2 is FYNNEI. Trimming removed 10 bases from V and 7 bases from J, with 8 bases in between. This CDR3 has 10 residues. CDR3 in amino acids: CANTENEQFF. CDR3 DNA sequence: TGTGCCAACACAGAAAATGAGCAGTTCTTC. The complete variable domain, with remaining parts taken from reference TRBV2 and TRBJ2-1, reads EPEVTQTPSHQVTQMGQEVILRCVPISNHLYFYWYRQILGQKVEFLVSFYNNEISEKSEIFDDQFSVERPDGSNFTLKIRSTKLEDSAMYFCANTENEQFFGPGTRLTVL.

The gene calls are TRBV14 and TRBJ2-5, with D perhaps TRBD2 (6 bases). TRBJ2-7 explains the end of the DNA better; the J call may be wrong. The CDR3 sequence is 14 residues long. Germline CDR1 reads SGHDN; CDR2 reads FVKESK. CDR3 bases: TGTGCCAGCAGCTCCCGGACTACCCCTGGCGAGCAGTACTTC. Its translation: CASSSRTTPGEQYF.

As concerns this clonotype: One junction end does not reproduce the germline sequence, and a read error may be involved. The gene calls are TRBV9 and TRBJ2-5; tentatively, D is TRBD1 (5 bases). The germline V gene encodes CDR1 SGDLS and CDR2 YYNGEE. This CDR3 has 13 amino acids. CDR3 residues: CTSTPGINNEQYF. DNA for the CDR3: TGTACCAGCACCCCAGGGATCAACAATGAGCAGTACTTC.

This chain uses TRBV5-1 with TRBJ2-7, with D possibly being TRBD2 (5 bases). Germline V gene sequence: CDR1 SGHRS, CDR2 YFSETQ. The CDR3 runs to 13 residues. V was trimmed by 5 bases and J by 5 bases, leaving 14 bases between them. CDR3 amino acids: CASSGLALHEQYF. The CDR3 DNA reads TGCGCCAGCAGTGGACTGGCCCTACACGAGCAGTACTTC.

The rearrangement uses TRBV7-9 and TRBJ2-1; 9 positions agree with TRBD2. The closer fit of TRBJ2-7 to the DNA end suggests the J call may be wrong. Germline CDR1 SEHNR, CDR2 FQNEAQ (reference sequence). The CDR3 length is 19 residues. The CDR3 bases are TGTGCCAGCAGCCTACCCGCGGGACTAGCTGGAAACTCCTACAATGAGCAGTACTTC. This translates into CASSLPAGLAGNSYNEQYF.

The V call is TRBV20-1, the J call TRBJ2-4; 7 bases fit TRBD1. The end of the DNA is better explained by TRBJ2-7, so the J call may be wrong. The CDR3 length is 13 residues. CDR1 and CDR2 from the germline V gene are DFQATT and SNEGSKA (reference sequence). In DNA, the CDR3 is TGCAGTGCAGCGACAGGGTTTCCCTACGAGCAGTACTTC. It specifies CSAATGFPYEQYF.